The clone carrying this T cell receptor (beta chain) has just a few counts. Each CDR3 protein is one row after TCRdb ran MiXCR on the RT-PCR reads. The sample consists of 400,000 to 500,000 distinct CDR3 sequences, 15% to 20% of them appearing once. These data belong to a study of patients and donors after allogeneic stem cell transplantation. This CDR3 has 11 amino acids. The germline V gene encodes CDR1 DFQATT and CDR2 SNEGSKA (reference sequence). V shed 5 bases and J shed 6 bases, with 8 bases lying between them. The TCR sequence derives from a human donor who was either an allogeneic HSCT recipient or a stem cell or donor lymphocyte infusion donor (not recorded which). It is not recorded whose cells these are; they may come from a transplant donor. The V call is TRBV20-1, the J call TRBJ2-1; D is unresolved. Source material: blood, either unsorted or a sorted T cell fraction (not recorded which). Here the CDR3 reads CSASRSNEQFF. The DNA for the CDR3 is TGCAGTGCTTCCCGGAGCAATGAGCAGTTCTTC.